The 6 T cell receptor beta chains below all came from one sample that was sequenced in a study of T cell responses to AZD1222 COVID-19 vaccine. Produced via immunoSEQ multiplex PCR; TCRdb's table is partial and in-frame only. Of 80,000 or so clones listed, roughly 88% were seen once; the top ten hold roughly 5%. The sample was peripheral blood, taken on day 0 of MenACWY control vaccination. All receptors derive from an adult in good health.

With respect to this clone: The sample contains more than one DNA sequence encoding this CDR3. J is TRBJ1-1 and V is TRBV11-1; possible D gene TRBD1, 5 bases. Germline V gene sequence: CDR1 SGHAT, CDR2 FQDESV (reference sequence). Trimming cost V 4 bases and J 4 bases, with 7 bases left between them. The CDR3 contains 12 residues. CDR3 nucleotide sequence: TGTGCCAGCAGCTGGCAGGGCACTGAAGCTTTCTTT. It specifies CASSWQGTEAFF. Full variable domain (remainder filled in from reference TRBV11-1 and TRBJ1-1): EAEVAQSPRYKITEKSQAVAFWCDPISGHATLYWYRQILGQGPELLVQFQDESVVDDSQLPKDRFSAERLKGVDSTLKIQPAELGDSAMYLCASSWQGTEAFFGQGTRLTVV.

The genes are TRBV7-2 and TRBJ1-1; D gene uncertain. This CDR3 has 16 residues. Germline CDR1 SGHTA, CDR2 FQGNSA. V lost 4 bases and J lost 0, with 15 bases in between. Written as DNA, the CDR3 is TGTGCCAGCAGCTCAAGAGGTCTCGCCATGAACACTGAAGCTTTCTTT. Translated: CASSSRGLAMNTEAFF.

This chain joins TRBV19 and TRBJ2-1, with 11 bases lining up with TRBD2. The V segment lost 3 bases and the J segment 4 bases; nucleotides outside the gene matches: 2. Germline-derived CDR1 and CDR2 are LNHDA and SQIVND (reference sequence). The CDR3 sequence is 15 residues long. CDR3 region: CASSMSSGGYNEQFF. CDR3 nucleotides: TGTGCCAGTAGTATGTCTAGCGGGGGGTACAATGAGCAGTTCTTC.

The chain joins TRBV25-1 to TRBJ1-2, with D perhaps TRBD1 (5 bases). CDR1 MGHDK and CDR2 SYGVNS come from the germline V gene. Trimming removed 4 bases at V and 3 bases at J, with 15 bases between. The CDR3 totals 15 residues. The chain's CDR3 is CASSGGGAQHYGYTF. DNA for the CDR3: TGTGCCAGCAGTGGGGGGGGAGCTCAACACTATGGCTACACCTTC.

The V and J genes are TRBV10-3 and TRBJ1-4; weak D call: TRBD1 (6 bases). Trimming removed 10 bases from V and 2 bases from J, with 17 bases in between. The CDR3 runs 15 residues. Germline CDR1 ENHRY, CDR2 SYGVKD. CDR3 loop: CATRQAGATNEKLFF. As DNA, the CDR3 is TGTGCCACCCGCCAGGCAGGGGCTACTAATGAAAAACTGTTTTTT.

The V call is TRBV3-1 (or the pseudogene TRBV3-2), the J call TRBJ1-6, with TRBD1 matching 7 bases. Germline loops: CDR1 LGHDT, CDR2 YNNKEL (reference sequence). Trimming at V came to 5 bases and at J to 0 bases, leaving 16 bases not matched to a gene. The CDR3 runs to 20 residues. The CDR3 sequence: CASSSQFLTGSSSYNSPLHF. For the CDR3, the DNA is TGTGCCAGCAGCTCTCAATTTCTGACAGGGTCAAGCTCCTATAATTCACCCCTCCACTTT.